One and the same sample provided the 11 T cell receptor beta chains below, sequenced in a study of blood T cell repertoires in COVID-19. Assay used: immunoSEQ multiplex PCR; TCRdb lists only in-frame clones, some missing. Seen here are more than 100,000 clones, 79% observed once, and the top ten hold about 4%. The sequenced material came from peripheral blood. The receptor source for this set is an elderly woman with acute or convalescent COVID-19.

This rearrangement joins TRBV5-1 to TRBJ1-1, with D maybe TRBD1 (6 bases). CDR1 and CDR2 from the germline V gene are SGHRS and YFSETQ. V was pared by 1 base and J by 2 bases, with 12 bases between. The CDR3 runs 15 residues. CDR3 region: CASSLFGQINTEAFF. Here the CDR3 DNA reads TGCGCCAGCAGCTTGTTTGGACAGATAAACACTGAAGCTTTCTTT.

The V and J genes are TRBV11-2 and TRBJ1-1, with TRBD1 as a possible D gene (5 bases). Germline CDR1 SGHAT, CDR2 FQNNGV. The CDR3 contains 15 residues. Trimming left V 0 bases short and J 4 bases short, with 12 bases between. The CDR3 region has the DNA TGTGCCAGCAGCTTAGATCCGGCAGGGTTCACTGAAGCTTTCTTT. Translated: CASSLDPAGFTEAFF. Combining the CDR3 with reference TRBV11-2 and TRBJ1-1 gives the whole variable domain EAGVAQSPRYKIIEKRQSVAFWCNPISGHATLYWYQQILGQGPKLLIQFQNNGVVDDSQLPKDRFSAERLKGVDSTLKIQPAKLEDSAVYLCASSLDPAGFTEAFFGQGTRLTVV.

For the CDR3, the DNA is TGTGCCAGTAGTAAGAACCCCCGGGGGAACACTGAAGCTTTCTTT. It specifies CASSKNPRGNTEAFF. The V and J genes are TRBV19 and TRBJ1-1; D remains ambiguous. This CDR3 has 15 amino acids. Germline lookup yields CDR1 LNHDA and CDR2 SQIVND (reference sequence). Trimming took off 4 bases at V and 1 base at J, with 13 bases between the two ends.

The rearrangement joins TRBV24-1 to TRBJ2-5; D is unclear. Germline V gives CDR1 KGHDR, CDR2 SFDVKD. V lost 0 bases, J lost 5 bases, and 24 bases lay in between. This CDR3 spans 19 amino acids. DNA for the CDR3: TGTGCCACCAGTGATTTGCGAACCGCTAGTGGTGGGTTCATGGAGACCCAGTACTTC. Amino acid sequence: CATSDLRTASGGFMETQYF.

The chain recombines TRBV6-5 with TRBJ1-1; D remains ambiguous. V shed 2 bases and J shed 11 bases, with 12 bases lying between them. This CDR3 is built from 12 residues. The germline V gene has CDR1 MNHEY and CDR2 SVGAGI. For the CDR3, the DNA is TGTGCCAGCAGTTACCCCATGCAGGATGCTTTCTTT. This translates into CASSYPMQDAFF.

V is TRBV19 and J is TRBJ2-5; D perhaps matches TRBD1 (5 bases). CDR1 is LNHDA and CDR2 is SQIVND in the germline V gene (reference sequence). The CDR3 has 15 amino acids. V dropped 3 bases and J dropped 5 bases, with 16 bases sitting between them. This chain's CDR3 is CASSMGPTAGETQYF. CDR3 in DNA: TGTGCCAGTAGTATGGGGCCCACGGCCGGGGAGACCCAGTACTTC.

The chain couples TRBV7-9 to TRBJ2-7, with TRBD1 matching 8 bases. Trimming at V came to 2 bases and at J to 6 bases, leaving 6 bases not matched to a gene. Germline values: CDR1 SEHNR, CDR2 FQNEAQ (reference sequence). CDR3 length equals 14 residues. In DNA form, the CDR3 reads TGTGCCAGCAGCTTATTCCAGGGGGCGGGCGAGCAGTACTTC. It codes for CASSLFQGAGEQYF.

The gene calls are TRBV12-5 and TRBJ2-5; D is unclear. Trimming removed 3 bases from V and 5 bases from J, with 7 bases in between. The CDR3 is 12 amino acids. Germline-derived CDR1 and CDR2 are LGHNT and FRNRAP. The CDR3 loop reads CASGLELETQYF. The CDR3 nucleotides read TGTGCTAGTGGTTTAGAACTGGAGACCCAGTACTTC.

In DNA form, the CDR3 reads TGTGCCAGTAGTACTCAGACAGGGGTTGGTGGCTACACCTTC. It is translated as CASSTQTGVGGYTF. The chain combines TRBV19 with TRBJ1-2, with 8 bases matching TRBD1. Germline CDR1 and CDR2: LNHDA and SQIVND (reference sequence). V shed 4 bases and J 7 bases; nucleotides not matched to a gene: 8. The CDR3 runs to 14 residues.

This clone was seen more than once but under ten times. The chain carries TRBV25-1 and TRBJ2-7; 7 bases are a match to TRBD2. CDR3 size: 11 residues. The V segment lost 4 bases and the J segment 8 bases; nucleotides outside the gene matches: 2. CDR1 and CDR2 (germline): MGHDK, SYGVNS. The CDR3 region has the DNA TGTGCCAGCAGTGGGGGGGGACAGCAGTACTTC. Its translation is CASSGGGQQYF.

J is TRBJ2-7 and V is TRBV19; unclear D gene. The CDR3 has 13 amino acids. Per germline, CDR1 LNHDA and CDR2 SQIVND (reference sequence). V lost 8 bases and J 4 bases, leaving 15 bases between the germline ends. CDR3 DNA: TGTGCCAGTTTGGCCCTAGGTACTTACGAGCAGTACTTC. Translation: CASLALGTYEQYF.